Sequencing of this TCR beta chain was carried out in a study of cytomegalovirus exposure and HLA in healthy donors. Regarding the study as a whole: When analyzed later, a missense DCLRE1C variant was found to be linked to TCR beta V- and J-gene trimming. Reports credit the classifier with highly specific, highly sensitive diagnosis of cytomegalovirus status.

Notes on this clone: Its specificity is not known.

Use of 60 Vbeta and 13 Jbeta primers characterized the PCR. TCRdb's copy holds only in-frame clones and misses some; the assay was immunoSEQ multiplex PCR. There are about 59,000 clones in the sample; roughly 80% occur only once, and about 1.6% lies in the top ten. V lost 3 bases and J lost 6, with 9 bases in between. Germline V lookup: CDR1 GTSNPN, CDR2 SVGIG (reference sequence). This CDR3 has 13 residues. The material sequenced was PBMCs. This clonotype was sampled from a human donor in good health. The rearrangement joins TRBV30 to TRBJ1-6; weak D call: TRBD1 (6 bases). This chain's CDR3 is CAWRGHINSPLHF. CDR3 DNA: TGTGCCTGGAGGGGACATATTAATTCACCCCTCCACTTT.